Below are 31 T cell receptor beta chains sequenced from a single sample in a study of blood T cell repertoires in COVID-19. Some clones are missing from TCRdb's copy, which holds only in-frame ones; the method was immunoSEQ multiplex PCR. The repertoire includes just over 80,000 clones, under 90% of them detected once, and about 45% sits in the top ten. The sequenced sample consisted of peripheral blood. The receptors derive from an elderly man with acute or convalescent COVID-19.

The V gene is TRBV6-5, the J gene TRBJ2-4; the match to TRBD1 covers 9 bases. From germline, CDR1 is MNHEY and CDR2 SVGAGI. Germline trimming cut 6 bases from V and 8 bases from J; bases unmatched to any gene: 5. This CDR3 has 13 amino acids. CDR3 bases: TGTGCCAGCAGAGTACAGGGGGCGGACATTCAGTACTTC. Its protein is CASRVQGADIQYF.

V is TRBV19 and J is TRBJ1-1; a weak D match, TRBD1 (6 bases). This CDR3 is built from 13 residues. Trimming took 6 bases from V and 4 from J, leaving 12 bases between them. The V gene's germline CDR1 is LNHDA and CDR2 SQIVND (reference sequence). Here the CDR3 reads CASSKIQGTEAFF. CDR3 coding DNA: TGTGCCAGTAGCAAAATACAGGGCACTGAAGCTTTCTTT.

This clone has a single count. This chain uses TRBV6-5 with TRBJ1-2; a possible D gene is TRBD1 (6 bases). The CDR3 spans 14 residues. V gave up 0 bases and J gave up 8 bases, with 13 bases separating them. Germline CDR1 MNHEY, CDR2 SVGAGI. The CDR3 DNA reads as TGTGCCAGCAGTTACTCGCCAGGGGTCCGAGGCTACACCTTC. Translated, it gives CASSYSPGVRGYTF.

The V gene is TRBV5-1, the J gene TRBJ2-5; 14 bases are a match to TRBD2. The CDR3 contains 14 residues. V gave up 4 bases and J gave up 10 bases; unmatched junction bases: 6. Germline CDR1 and CDR2: SGHRS and YFSETQ. The chain's CDR3 is CASSTGLAGVGQYF. The CDR3 bases are TGCGCCAGCAGCACGGGACTAGCGGGAGTGGGCCAGTACTTC.

The V gene is TRBV28, the J gene TRBJ1-2; 7 bases match TRBD1. Unmatched junction bases numbered 6, after V lost 5 bases and J lost 3 bases. Per germline, CDR1 MDHEN and CDR2 SYDVKM. This CDR3 has 14 residues. The CDR3 region has the DNA TGTGCCAGCAGTGACAGGGTCCTCTACTATGGCTACACCTTC. Translation: CASSDRVLYYGYTF.

The chain joins TRBV27 to TRBJ2-6, with D uncertain. Trimming pared 7 bases from V and 2 bases from J, leaving 12 bases between. Germline V gives CDR1 MNHEY, CDR2 SMNVEV (reference sequence). This CDR3 is 15 amino acids long. In DNA, the CDR3 is TGTGCCAGCACCTCCCCCAGCGCTGGGGCCAACGTCCTGACTTTC. Its translation is CASTSPSAGANVLTF.

The V gene is TRBV6-4, the J gene TRBJ2-1, with 8 bases fitting TRBD2. The CDR3 totals 13 residues. Looked up from germline, CDR1 is MRHNA and CDR2 is SNTAGT. The V segment lost 6 bases and the J segment 3 bases; nucleotides outside the gene matches: 1. This CDR3 is CASRTSVYNEQFF. For the CDR3, the DNA is TGTGCCAGCAGGACTAGCGTCTACAATGAGCAGTTCTTC.

This chain links TRBV7-9 with TRBJ1-1, with a tentative D call TRBD1 (6 bases). This CDR3 region has 14 residues. The V and J ends lost 5 bases and 1 base respectively, with 11 bases between them. Germline CDR1 SEHNR, CDR2 FQNEAQ (reference sequence). CDR3 coding DNA: TGTGCCAGCAGCGAAGACAGGAGGAACACTGAAGCTTTCTTT. Translating gives CASSEDRRNTEAFF.

The chain links TRBV3-1 (or the pseudogene TRBV3-2) to TRBJ1-4, with D maybe TRBD1 (5 bases). Germline CDR1 reads LGHDT; CDR2 reads YNNKEL (reference sequence). The CDR3 spans 14 residues. Trimming pared 4 bases from V and 8 bases from J, leaving 14 bases between. The CDR3 spells CASSPLGPAEKLFF. CDR3 sequence (DNA): TGTGCCAGCAGCCCTTTGGGGCCGGCCGAAAAACTGTTTTTT.

The chain couples TRBV27 to TRBJ1-5; perhaps TRBD1 as D (6 bases). Germline CDR1 and CDR2: MNHEY and SMNVEV (reference sequence). This CDR3 region has 14 residues. Trimming removed 5 bases from V and 2 bases from J, with 10 bases in between. CDR3: CASSRAGGNQPQHF. As DNA, the CDR3 is TGTGCCAGCAGTCGGGCAGGGGGCAATCAGCCCCAGCATTTT.

V and J are TRBV19 and TRBJ2-3; 9 bases match TRBD2. CDR3 size: 15 residues. Germline V CDR1 and CDR2: LNHDA, SQIVND (reference sequence). V lost 4 bases to trimming and J lost 3 bases; unmatched junction nucleotides: 5. Written as DNA, the CDR3 is TGTGCCAGTAGTACAGTAGCGGGAGCGACAGATACGCAGTATTTT. This encodes CASSTVAGATDTQYF.

The J gene is TRBJ2-1, the V gene TRBV5-1; 16 nucleotides align to TRBD2. CDR3 length: 16 amino acids. Germline CDR1 SGHRS, CDR2 YFSETQ. Trimming cost V 4 bases and J 7 bases; bases outside gene matches: 5. The CDR3, as DNA: TGCGCCAGCAGCACAGGGACTAGCGGGAGGGATAATGAGCAGTTCTTC. As protein: CASSTGTSGRDNEQFF. Full variable domain (rest looked up from reference TRBV5-1 and TRBJ2-1): KAGVTQTPRYLIKTRGQQVTLSCSPISGHRSVSWYQQTPGQGLQFLFEYFSETQRNKGNFPGRFSGRQFSNSRSEMNVSTLELGDSALYLCASSTGTSGRDNEQFFGPGTRLTVL.

The gene calls are TRBV18 and TRBJ1-6; D is perhaps TRBD1 (5 bases). V shed 4 bases and J shed 8 bases, with 9 bases lying between them. The CDR3 sequence is 13 residues long. Germline CDR1 KGHSH, CDR2 LQKENI. The CDR3 is CASSLRGDSPLHF. The CDR3 DNA follows: TGTGCCAGCTCACTACGGGGGGATTCACCCCTCCACTTT. Using reference TRBV18 and TRBJ1-6 for the parts outside the CDR3, the full variable domain is NAGVMQNPRHLVRRRGQEARLRCSPMKGHSHVYWYRQLPEEGLKFMVYLQKENIIDESGMPKERFSAEFPKEGPSILRIQQVVRGDSAAYFCASSLRGDSPLHFGNGTRLTVT.

This clone was seen a handful of times. This chain links TRBV27 with TRBJ2-5; D might be TRBD1 (5 bases). Germline loops: CDR1 MNHEY, CDR2 SMNVEV (reference sequence). Trimming took 6 bases from V and 2 from J, leaving 13 bases between them. The CDR3 loop spans 14 amino acids. In nucleotides, the CDR3 is TGTGCCAGCAGGCCCTGGGGCAGACAAGAGACCCAGTACTTC. Residues: CASRPWGRQETQYF.

The CDR3 nucleotides are TGTGCCAGCCCCCGACGCCTAGCGGGGGACTTAAGCACAGATACGCAGTATTTT. Protein: CASPRRLAGDLSTDTQYF. The rearrangement uses TRBV6-4 and TRBJ2-3, with TRBD2 matching over 10 bases. Germline values: CDR1 MRHNA, CDR2 SNTAGT. The CDR3 runs 18 residues. J gave up 0 bases and V 8 bases, and 14 bases lay outside the gene matches.

With respect to this clone: Other DNA sequences in this sample translate to the same CDR3. The chain employs TRBV14 and TRBJ1-1; possible D gene TRBD1, 6 bases. Trimming took off 4 bases at V and 3 bases at J, with 9 bases between the two ends. CDR3 size: 13 residues. Germline V CDR1 and CDR2: SGHDN, FVKESK. CDR3 DNA sequence: TGTGCCAGCAGCCGGCAGGGGTACACTGAAGCTTTCTTT. Its translation: CASSRQGYTEAFF.

V usage is TRBV25-1 and J usage is TRBJ2-1; no clear D gene. Germline-derived CDR1 and CDR2 are MGHDK and SYGVNS. CDR3 size: 15 residues. V was shortened by 1 base and J by 0 bases, with 7 bases between the two germline ends. The CDR3 nucleotides read TGTGCCAGCAGTGAATCTCCGAGCTCCTACAATGAGCAGTTCTTC. This translates into CASSESPSSYNEQFF.

The chain carries TRBV29-1 and TRBJ1-1, with 7 bases aligning to TRBD1. Germline CDR1 is SQVTM and CDR2 is ANQGSEA. CDR3 size: 14 residues. The V gene end was trimmed by 6 bases and the J gene end by 5 bases; junction bases not matched to a gene: 12. This CDR3 is CSVADRARGTEAFF. The CDR3 DNA sequence: TGCAGCGTCGCAGACAGGGCTAGGGGGACTGAAGCTTTCTTT.

J is TRBJ1-1 and V is TRBV7-3; tentative D call: TRBD1 (5 bases). Germline lookup yields CDR1 SGHTA and CDR2 FQGTGA. Trimming took 10 bases from V and 4 from J, leaving 16 bases between them. The CDR3 spans 13 residues. The CDR3 loop is CATQDTPGTEAFF. Written as DNA, the CDR3 is TGTGCCACCCAGGACACTCCAGGCACTGAAGCTTTCTTT.

This chain uses TRBV28 with TRBJ2-1; the D gene is possibly TRBD2 (6 bases). The CDR3 covers 15 residues. Trimming removed 4 bases from V and 6 bases from J, with 16 bases in between. Germline V gives CDR1 MDHEN, CDR2 SYDVKM. The CDR3 nucleotides are TGTGCCAGCAGTTCCCTCGATGGGGGAGGCAATGAGCAGTTCTTC. This encodes CASSSLDGGGNEQFF. The full variable domain, rest sourced from reference TRBV28 and TRBJ2-1, is DVKVTQSSRYLVKRTGEKVFLECVQDMDHENMFWYRQDPGLGLRLIYFSYDVKMKEKGDIPEGYSVSREKKERFSLILESASTNQTSMYLCASSSLDGGGNEQFFGPGTRLTVL.

This chain connects TRBV9 to TRBJ2-7; TRBD1 matches 8 bases. The V and J ends lost 4 bases and 6 bases, in that order; junction bases with no gene match: 6. The length of the CDR3 is 13 residues. CDR1 and CDR2 (germline): SGDLS, YYNGEE. The CDR3 sequence: CASSRTGIGEQYF. The CDR3 coding sequence is TGTGCCAGCAGCCGGACAGGGATCGGCGAGCAGTACTTC.

V and J are TRBV4-1 and TRBJ1-6; TRBD1 matches at 10 bases. The CDR3 runs 16 residues. From germline, CDR1 is MGHRA and CDR2 YSYEKL. J lost 11 bases, V lost 3 bases, and 10 bases had no gene match. The CDR3 reads CASSHLRGQGITPLHF. CDR3 nucleotides: TGCGCCAGCAGCCATCTGAGGGGACAGGGGATTACACCCCTCCACTTT.

This clone was seen just once. The chain uses TRBV5-1 and TRBJ1-2; 7 positions agree with TRBD1. V was clipped by 3 bases and J by 3 bases; unmatched bases: 2. Germline V gene sequence: CDR1 SGHRS, CDR2 YFSETQ. The CDR3 sequence is 13 residues long. CDR3 DNA: TGCGCCAGCAGCTCCCAGGGGGACTATGGCTACACCTTC. Protein sequence: CASSSQGDYGYTF.

This clone was seen just once. The gene calls are TRBV18 and TRBJ2-5, with a tentative D call TRBD1 (5 bases). This CDR3 has 13 amino acids. The germline CDR1 and CDR2 sequences are KGHSH and LQKENI. The V and J ends lost 1 base and 7 bases respectively, with 10 bases between them. CDR3 residues: CASSPRERGTQYF. Here the CDR3 DNA reads TGTGCCAGCTCACCACGTGAAAGGGGGACCCAGTACTTC.

This clone was observed once. This chain connects TRBV4-3 to TRBJ2-1; TRBD2 matches at 9 bases. Germline trimming cut 0 bases from V and 16 bases from J; bases unmatched to any gene: 7. Germline lookup yields CDR1 LGHNA and CDR2 YSLEER. The CDR3 has 13 residues. The CDR3 region has the DNA TGCGCCAGCAGCCAAGAAAGGAGCGGGAGGCACTTCTTC. Its translation is CASSQERSGRHFF.

The V call is TRBV29-1, the J call TRBJ1-6, with D uncertain. Germline V gene data show CDR1 as SQVTM and CDR2 as ANQGSEA. The germline V and J ends were trimmed by 4 bases and 0 bases, with 4 bases remaining between them. The CDR3 covers 13 residues. The CDR3 is CSVAVSYNSPLHF. The CDR3 DNA sequence: TGCAGCGTTGCAGTCTCCTATAATTCACCCCTCCACTTT.

The table lists this clone with many counts. The chain links TRBV9 to TRBJ1-3, with 7 bases lining up with TRBD1. CDR3 length: 15 residues. J lost 4 bases, V lost 2 bases, and 6 bases had no gene match. In germline, CDR1 is SGDLS, CDR2 YYNGEE. The CDR3 protein is CASSVGDREGNTIYF. CDR3 bases: TGTGCCAGCAGCGTCGGCGACAGGGAGGGAAACACCATATATTTT.

The V and J genes are TRBV3-1 (or the pseudogene TRBV3-2) and TRBJ1-6; a possible D gene is TRBD1 (6 bases). The CDR3 sequence is 13 residues long. The germline V and J ends were trimmed by 4 bases and 9 bases, with 10 bases remaining between them. Germline CDR1 is LGHDT and CDR2 is YNNKEL (reference sequence). This chain's CDR3 is CASSRTGFSPLHF. The CDR3 nucleotides are TGTGCCAGCAGCCGTACAGGGTTTTCACCCCTCCACTTT.

The chain uses TRBV29-1 and TRBJ2-5; 9 bases are shared with TRBD2. V trimming: 0 bases; J trimming: 4 bases; junction bases outside the gene matches: 3. The CDR3 totals 14 residues. The germline gives CDR1 SQVTM, CDR2 ANQGSEA. CDR3 amino acids: CSVEDSGGTETQYF. The CDR3 DNA follows: TGCAGCGTTGAAGATAGCGGGGGCACAGAGACCCAGTACTTC.

This chain links TRBV18 with TRBJ2-2; possible D gene TRBD1, 6 bases. CDR1 and CDR2 (germline): KGHSH, LQKENI. The CDR3 totals 15 residues. V gave up 2 bases and J gave up 2 bases, with 9 bases separating them. CDR3 sequence (DNA): TGTGCCAGCTCACCAATACAGGGAAACACCGGGGAGCTGTTTTTT. This translates into CASSPIQGNTGELFF.

This rearrangement joins TRBV6-6 to TRBJ1-3; D unresolved. The germline V gene encodes CDR1 MNHNY and CDR2 SVGAGI (reference sequence). The V end was cut by 7 bases, the J end by 1 base, with 17 bases between. The CDR3 has 16 amino acids. CDR3 in amino acids: CASNARSRISGNTIYF. The CDR3 DNA reads TGTGCCAGCAACGCCCGGTCGAGGATTTCTGGAAACACCATATATTTT.